The 8 T cell receptor beta chains given below trace back to one sample, sequenced in a study of prognosis after radiotherapy for stage I lung cancer. With two-round multiplex PCR, TCR beta CDR3 sequences were amplified from genomic DNA. Gene-specific primers for each TRBV and TRBJ gene drove first-round PCR. Each CDR3 protein gets one entry after TCRdb re-called the multiplex PCR reads with MiXCR. Of about 24,000 distinct CDR3 sequences listed, 35% to 40% are singletons. Sequenced here: PBMCs, sampled before or after stereotactic body radiation therapy (not recorded which). The source of these receptors is a donor at least 50 years old with non-small cell lung cancer.

This clonotype was seen repeatedly, ten times or more. The CDR3 sequence: CASSQGGGGAPETQYF. Here the CDR3 DNA reads TGTGCCAGCAGCCAAGGGGGGGGGGGGGCGCCGGAGACCCAGTACTTC. This rearrangement joins TRBV7-9 to TRBJ2-5, with D perhaps matching TRBD2 (7 bases). This CDR3 spans 16 amino acids. Trimming cost V 5 bases and J 5 bases, with 21 bases left between them. The germline CDR1 and CDR2 sequences are SEHNR and FQNEAQ (reference sequence).

This chain links TRBV6-1 with TRBJ2-1; D may be TRBD2 (5 bases). The CDR3 covers 16 residues. Germline V gene data show CDR1 as MNHNS and CDR2 as SASEGT. The V and J ends lost 7 bases and 2 bases respectively, with 18 bases between them. This chain's CDR3 is CASTLTTGSPYNEQFF. In DNA, the CDR3 is TGTGCCAGCACTCTCACAACGGGATCGCCCTACAATGAGCAGTTCTTC.

V gene TRBV19 combines with J gene TRBJ2-7; TRBD2 aligns across 10 bases. CDR1 LNHDA and CDR2 SQIVND come from the germline V gene (reference sequence). This CDR3 spans 15 amino acids. The V segment lost 4 bases and the J segment 4 bases; nucleotides outside the gene matches: 7. The CDR3: CASSTGLAVIYEQYF. The CDR3 nucleotides are TGTGCCAGTAGTACAGGACTAGCGGTCATTTACGAGCAGTACTTC.

At least ten counts were recorded for this clonotype. The rearrangement joins TRBV30 to TRBJ1-1, with D maybe TRBD1 (6 bases). This CDR3 comprises 16 residues. The germline gives CDR1 GTSNPN, CDR2 SVGIG (reference sequence). Between the trimmed V and J ends, which lost 3 bases and 0 bases, there was a span of 17 bases. CDR3 nucleotide sequence: TGTGCCTGGAGCCCTAGGGACATATATTTGAACACTGAAGCTTTCTTT. This gives the protein CAWSPRDIYLNTEAFF.

Many counts were recorded for this clonotype. The junction shows a germline mismatch at one end, possibly a read error. The chain recombines TRBV28 with TRBJ1-1; no clear D gene. CDR1 MDHEN and CDR2 SYDVKM come from the germline V gene. This CDR3 has 11 amino acids. CDR3 residues: CASSFRKGHSF. The CDR3 nucleotides read TGTGCCAGCAGTTTCCGGAAGGGCCACTCCTTT.

The CDR3 region is CASSHSQGRDDRSFSPLHF. CDR3 bases: TGTGCCAGCAGTCACTCCCAGGGCAGGGACGACAGGAGCTTTTCACCCCTCCACTTT. The chain carries TRBV12-3 or TRBV12-4 and TRBJ1-6; weak D call: TRBD1 (6 bases). This CDR3 is built from 19 residues. V shed 5 bases and J shed 9 bases, with 29 bases lying between them.

This clonotype has a count of ten or more. Written as DNA, the CDR3 is TGTGCCAGCAGTTTCGCGCCCGGCACCGGGGCTTTCTTT. It specifies CASSFAPGTGAFF. The chain has TRBV28 and TRBJ1-1; D not resolved. CDR3 length: 13 amino acids. Trimming took 3 bases from V and 11 from J, leaving 16 bases between them. CDR1 and CDR2 (germline): MDHEN, SYDVKM.

Comments on this clonotype: Only one base separates this from a far larger clonotype, so it likely reflects a read error. V is TRBV6-4 and J is TRBJ2-3; D gene ambiguous. In germline, CDR1 is MRHNA, CDR2 SNTAGT. With 6 bases removed from V and 3 bases from J, the gap between germline ends came to 10 bases. CDR3 length: 13 residues. The CDR3 reads CASRPHRTDTQYF. In DNA, the CDR3 is TGTGCCAGCAGGCCACATAGAACAGATACGCAGTATTTT.